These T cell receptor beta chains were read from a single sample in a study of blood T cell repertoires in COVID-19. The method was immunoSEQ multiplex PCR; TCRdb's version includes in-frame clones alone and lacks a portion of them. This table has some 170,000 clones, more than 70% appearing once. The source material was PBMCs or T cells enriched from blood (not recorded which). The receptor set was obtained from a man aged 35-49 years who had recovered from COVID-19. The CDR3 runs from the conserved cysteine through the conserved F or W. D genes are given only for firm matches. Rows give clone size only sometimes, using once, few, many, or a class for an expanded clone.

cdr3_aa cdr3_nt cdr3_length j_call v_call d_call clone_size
CASSQRLAGPRGQETQYF TGTGCCAGCAGCCAACGCCTAGCGGGTCCAAGGGGCCAAGAGACCCAGTACTTC 18 TRBJ2-5 TRBV3-1/TRBV3-2 TRBD2 once
CASSPRGAATDTQYF TGTGCCAGCAGTCCCCGCGGGGCCGCCACAGATACGCAGTATTTT 15 TRBJ2-3 TRBV27 - -
CASSPVTLSYEQYF TGTGCCAGCTCACCAGTGACTCTCTCCTACGAGCAGTACTTC 14 TRBJ2-7 TRBV18 - -
CASSLGTGRTSYEQYF TGTGCCAGCAGCTTGGGGACAGGTCGCACCTCCTACGAGCAGTACTTC 16 TRBJ2-7 TRBV11-3 TRBD1 -
CASRSPGGDEKLFF TGTGCCAGCCGCTCCCCGGGGGGCGATGAAAAACTGTTTTTT 14 TRBJ1-4 TRBV27 - -
CASSVLQGAGYGYTF TGTGCCAGCAGCGTACTGCAGGGGGCAGGGTATGGCTACACCTTC 15 TRBJ1-2 TRBV7-9 TRBD1 -
CASIDPDRANTEAFF TGTGCCAGCATCGACCCAGACAGGGCTAACACTGAAGCTTTCTTT 15 TRBJ1-1 TRBV21-1 - -
CATSRGGTELAEAFF TGTGCCACCAGCAGAGGTGGCACGGAGTTGGCTGAAGCTTTCTTT 15 TRBJ1-1 TRBV15 - -
CATHTGWRGYTF TGTGCCACCCATACAGGCTGGCGGGGCTACACCTTC 12 TRBJ1-2 TRBV28 - -
CASSFTGGADQPQHF TGCGCCAGCAGCTTCACAGGGGGCGCCGATCAGCCCCAGCATTTT 15 TRBJ1-5 TRBV5-1 TRBD1 once
CASSLARGGGGYEQYF TGTGCCAGCAGCTTAGCGCGAGGTGGGGGAGGCTACGAGCAGTACTTC 16 TRBJ2-7 TRBV7-9 - -
CASHKTGLNTGELFF TGTGCCAGCCATAAGACAGGGCTGAACACCGGGGAGCTGTTTTTT 15 TRBJ2-2 TRBV5-5 TRBD1 -
CAWSVVRSGNTIYF TGTGCCTGGAGTGTAGTGCGCTCTGGAAACACCATATATTTT 14 TRBJ1-3 TRBV30 - -
CASLAKGPSGANVLTF TGTGCCAGTCTAGCCAAAGGGCCCTCTGGGGCCAACGTCCTGACTTTC 16 TRBJ2-6 TRBV14 - -
CASSLTRNTEAFF TGCGCCAGCAGTCTGACAAGGAACACTGAAGCTTTCTTT 13 TRBJ1-1 TRBV10-1 - -
CASSTGGLAGSYEQYF TGCGCCAGCAGCACGGGCGGACTAGCGGGGTCCTACGAGCAGTACTTC 16 TRBJ2-7 TRBV5-1 TRBD2 -
CASSVGLGTAPTTDTQYF TGTGCCAGCAGCGTAGGGTTGGGGACAGCTCCTACCACAGATACGCAGTATTTT 18 TRBJ2-3 TRBV9 TRBD1 -
CASSTDRDEQYF TGTGCCAGCAGCACAGACAGGGACGAGCAGTACTTC 12 TRBJ2-7 TRBV7-9 TRBD1 -
CASSQERGQGGDEAFF TGTGCCAGCAGCCAAGAGAGGGGACAGGGCGGGGATGAAGCTTTCTTT 16 TRBJ1-1 TRBV4-2 TRBD1 medium-sized
CASSPGATTMNTEAFF TGTGCCAGCAGCCCAGGGGCAACAACGATGAACACTGAAGCTTTCTTT 16 TRBJ1-1 TRBV3-1/TRBV3-2 - -
CAWSVQHTGASPLHF TGTGCCTGGAGTGTACAACACACGGGAGCTTCACCCCTCCACTTT 15 TRBJ1-6 TRBV30 - once
CASSKLATNEKLFF TGTGCCAGCAGTAAACTCGCAACTAATGAAAAACTGTTTTTT 14 TRBJ1-4 TRBV2 - -
CASSFSPGTGGFSPLHF TGTGCCAGCAGTTTCTCTCCCGGGACAGGGGGTTTTTCACCCCTCCACTTT 17 TRBJ1-6 TRBV27 TRBD1 -
CAISGANQGLNQPQHF TGTGCCATCAGTGGGGCGAATCAGGGTCTCAATCAGCCCCAGCATTTT 16 TRBJ1-5 TRBV10-3 - -
CASSLGAGAPDTQYF TGTGCCAGCAGCCTCGGAGCGGGAGCGCCAGATACGCAGTATTTT 15 TRBJ2-3 TRBV11-2 TRBD2 once
CASLTRTGALYGYTF TGTGCCAGCCTAACTCGGACAGGAGCGCTTTATGGCTACACCTTC 15 TRBJ1-2 TRBV27 TRBD1 few
CASSRDREPSGNTIYF TGTGCCAGTAGTAGGGACAGGGAACCCTCTGGAAACACCATATATTTT 16 TRBJ1-3 TRBV19 TRBD1 -
CASSEASAGVGETQYF TGTGCCAGCAGTGAAGCATCTGCGGGAGTAGGAGAGACCCAGTACTTC 16 TRBJ2-5 TRBV6-1 TRBD2 -
CASSSLAGGKETQYF TGTGCCAGCAGCAGTCTAGCGGGAGGGAAGGAGACCCAGTACTTC 15 TRBJ2-5 TRBV5-6 TRBD2 -
CASSQNVLDNEQFF TGTGCCAGCAGCCAAAATGTTTTAGACAATGAGCAGTTCTTC 14 TRBJ2-1 TRBV3-1/TRBV3-2 - once
CATMEGTEAFF TGTGCCACCATGGAGGGCACTGAAGCTTTCTTT 11 TRBJ1-1 TRBV10-3 - few
CASSQGGGRSTEAFF TGTGCCAGCAGCCAAGGTGGGGGGAGGAGCACTGAAGCTTTCTTT 15 TRBJ1-1 TRBV14 - -
CAWSTHSGGSSTTKNIQYF TGTGCCTGGAGTACTCATAGCGGGGGGTCCAGCACGACGAAAAACATTCAGTACTTC 19 TRBJ2-4 TRBV30 TRBD2 few
CASSLRGDRGTEAFF TGTGCCAGCAGCTTGAGGGGGGACAGAGGCACTGAAGCTTTCTTT 15 TRBJ1-1 TRBV11-2 TRBD1 -
CASSDLSEDRVNGYTF TGTGCCAGCAGTGACTTGTCGGAGGACAGAGTCAATGGCTACACCTTC 16 TRBJ1-2 TRBV6-1 - -
CASSLGGANVLTF TGTGCCAGCAGCTTGGGCGGGGCCAACGTCCTGACTTTC 13 TRBJ2-6 TRBV11-2 - -
CASRGLAEQETQYF TGTGCCAGCAGAGGACTAGCGGAGCAAGAGACCCAGTACTTC 14 TRBJ2-5 TRBV28 TRBD2 -
CASSVSPNEKLFF TGTGCCAGCAGCGTCAGTCCCAATGAAAAACTGTTTTTT 13 TRBJ1-4 TRBV9 - -
CAISESIGGSYNEQFF TGTGCCATCAGTGAGTCGATAGGGGGCTCCTACAATGAGCAGTTCTTC 16 TRBJ2-1 TRBV10-3 - -
CASSLRVSTYEQYF TGTGCCAGCAGCTTACGGGTTTCCACCTACGAGCAGTACTTC 14 TRBJ2-7 TRBV11-3 - -
CASSMTGGADTIYF TGTGCCAGCAGCATGACAGGGGGCGCGGACACCATATATTTT 14 TRBJ1-3 TRBV11-2 TRBD1 -
CASSLRSGANVLTF TGTGCCAGCAGCTTGCGCTCTGGGGCCAACGTCCTGACTTTC 14 TRBJ2-6 TRBV5-6 - -
CASSPGTGRETQYF TGCGCCAGCAGCCCGGGGACAGGGAGAGAGACCCAGTACTTC 14 TRBJ2-5 TRBV4-1 TRBD1 -
CASRASTSGDHEQFF TGCGCCAGCAGAGCCTCGACTAGCGGGGACCATGAGCAGTTCTTC 15 TRBJ2-1 TRBV10-2 TRBD2 -
CASSVAGFSTQYF TGTGCCAGCAGTGTGGCAGGGTTTTCGACCCAGTACTTC 13 TRBJ2-5 TRBV25-1 - once
CSATPESQYF TGCAGTGCTACCCCGGAGTCGCAGTATTTT 10 TRBJ2-3 TRBV20-1 - -
CASSNENFYNEQFF TGTGCCAGCAGCAACGAAAACTTCTACAATGAGCAGTTCTTC 14 TRBJ2-1 TRBV21-1 - -
CASSLIPGTGPNYEQYF TGTGCCAGCAGTTTAATCCCCGGGACAGGCCCCAACTACGAGCAGTACTTC 17 TRBJ2-7 TRBV28 TRBD1 -
CASSQPDRVTGELFF TGCGCCAGCAGCCAGCCCGACAGGGTAACCGGGGAGCTGTTTTTT 15 TRBJ2-2 TRBV4-1 TRBD1 -
CAWRQQGARETQYF TGTGCCTGGAGGCAGCAGGGGGCTCGAGAGACCCAGTACTTC 14 TRBJ2-5 TRBV30 TRBD1 -
CASSQGADTQYF TGTGCCAGCAGCCAGGGGGCAGATACGCAGTATTTT 12 TRBJ2-3 TRBV7-3 TRBD1 -
CASSVDPSRGSGDTEAFF TGTGCCAGCAGCGTAGATCCCTCTAGGGGGTCAGGGGACACTGAAGCTTTCTTT 18 TRBJ1-1 TRBV9 - -
CASSGGGGAQPQHF TGTGCCAGCAGTGGCGGGGGCGGGGCTCAGCCCCAGCATTTT 14 TRBJ1-5 TRBV27 - -
CSPGRFTEAFF TGCAGCCCAGGAAGGTTCACTGAAGCTTTCTTT 11 TRBJ1-1 TRBV20-1 - -
CASSYTGTNSEAFF TGTGCCAGCAGTTACACTGGGACAAATTCTGAAGCTTTCTTT 14 TRBJ1-1 TRBV6-2/TRBV6-3 - -